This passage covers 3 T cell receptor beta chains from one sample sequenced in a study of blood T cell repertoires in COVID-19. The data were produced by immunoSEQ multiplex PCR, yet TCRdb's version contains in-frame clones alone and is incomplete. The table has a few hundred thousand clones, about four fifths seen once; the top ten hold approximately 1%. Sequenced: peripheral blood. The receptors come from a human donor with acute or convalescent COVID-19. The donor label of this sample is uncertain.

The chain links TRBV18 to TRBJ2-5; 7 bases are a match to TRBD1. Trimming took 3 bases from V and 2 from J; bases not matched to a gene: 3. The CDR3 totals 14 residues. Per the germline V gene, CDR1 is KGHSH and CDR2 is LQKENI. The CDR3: CASSPSRGQETQYF. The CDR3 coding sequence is TGTGCCAGCTCACCTTCCAGGGGGCAAGAGACCCAGTACTTC.

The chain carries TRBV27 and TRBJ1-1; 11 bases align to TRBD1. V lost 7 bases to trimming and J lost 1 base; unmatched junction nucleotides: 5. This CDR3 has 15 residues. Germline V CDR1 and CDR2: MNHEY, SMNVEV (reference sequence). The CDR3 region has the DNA TGTGCCAGCAAATTGGACAGGGGGCCGAACACTGAAGCTTTCTTT. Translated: CASKLDRGPNTEAFF.

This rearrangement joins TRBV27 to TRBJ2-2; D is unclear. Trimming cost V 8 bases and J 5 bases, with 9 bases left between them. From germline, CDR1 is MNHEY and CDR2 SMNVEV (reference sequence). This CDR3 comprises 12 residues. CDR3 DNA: TGTGCCAGCTCAAGCTGGACCGGGGAGCTGTTTTTT. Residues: CASSSWTGELFF.